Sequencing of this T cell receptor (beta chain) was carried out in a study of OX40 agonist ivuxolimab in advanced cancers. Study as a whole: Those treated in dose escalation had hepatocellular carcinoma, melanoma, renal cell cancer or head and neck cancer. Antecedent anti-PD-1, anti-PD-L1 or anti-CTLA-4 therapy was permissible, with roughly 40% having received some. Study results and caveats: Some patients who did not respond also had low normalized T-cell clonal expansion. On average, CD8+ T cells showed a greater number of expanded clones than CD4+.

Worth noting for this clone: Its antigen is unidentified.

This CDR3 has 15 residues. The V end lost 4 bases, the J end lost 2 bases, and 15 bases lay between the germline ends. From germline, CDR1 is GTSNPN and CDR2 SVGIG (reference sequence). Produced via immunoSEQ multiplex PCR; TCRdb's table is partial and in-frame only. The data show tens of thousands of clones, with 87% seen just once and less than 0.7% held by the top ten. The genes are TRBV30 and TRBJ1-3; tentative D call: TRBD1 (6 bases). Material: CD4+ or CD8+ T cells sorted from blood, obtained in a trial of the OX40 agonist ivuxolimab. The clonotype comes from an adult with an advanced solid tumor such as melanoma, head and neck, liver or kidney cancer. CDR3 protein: CAWKARGGPGNTIYF. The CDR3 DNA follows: TGTGCCTGGAAGGCCCGTGGGGGCCCTGGAAACACCATATATTTT.